Below are 10 T cell receptor beta chains sequenced from a single sample in a study of T cell responses to AZD1222 COVID-19 vaccine. Some clones are missing from TCRdb's copy, which holds only in-frame ones; the method was immunoSEQ multiplex PCR. The sample gives 170,000 or so clones, around 88% of which show up once; around a tenth is in the top ten. Here the sequenced sample was peripheral blood, taken 28 days after the second AZD1222 dose. The receptors were gathered from an adult who received the AZD1222 COVID-19 vaccine.

This clone turned up a few times. The chain is built from TRBV30 and TRBJ1-2; the D is unclear. Germline V gene data show CDR1 as GTSNPN and CDR2 as SVGIG (reference sequence). V shed 3 bases and J shed 4 bases, with 12 bases lying between them. This CDR3 comprises 13 residues. DNA of the CDR3: TGTGCCTGGAGCCCCGGTCTGACCTATGGCTACACCTTC. It codes for CAWSPGLTYGYTF.

The chain carries TRBV9 and TRBJ2-4; 9 bases line up with TRBD2. The CDR3 runs to 16 residues. CDR1 is SGDLS and CDR2 is YYNGEE in the germline V gene. V was pared by 0 bases and J by 6 bases, with 7 bases of the junction left unmatched. Here the CDR3 reads CASSVAGTSNGNIQYF. CDR3 coding DNA: TGTGCCAGCAGCGTAGCCGGGACTAGCAACGGAAACATTCAGTACTTC.

The chain employs TRBV5-1 and TRBJ1-2, with 10 bases lining up with TRBD1. The ends lost 2 bases at V and 8 bases at J; junction bases unmatched: 6. Germline CDR1 is SGHRS and CDR2 is YFSETQ. The CDR3 contains 14 residues. In DNA form, the CDR3 reads TGCGCCAGCAGCTTAAGACAGGGGGCGTGGGGCTACACCTTC. The encoded protein is CASSLRQGAWGYTF.

This chain uses TRBV4-1 with TRBJ2-7; 10 bases are shared with TRBD2. From germline, CDR1 is MGHRA and CDR2 YSYEKL. V shed 4 bases and J 7 bases; nucleotides not matched to a gene: 10. This CDR3 spans 15 amino acids. In DNA form, the CDR3 reads TGCGCCAGCAGCCCCCTCCGGAGCGGGGGGGGAGAGCAGTACTTC. Its translation: CASSPLRSGGGEQYF.

The V gene is TRBV11-2, the J gene TRBJ1-2, with TRBD1 as a possible D gene (5 bases). The CDR3 runs to 15 residues. The V and J ends lost 5 bases and 2 bases respectively, with 15 bases between them. Germline V gene lookup returns CDR1 SGHAT and CDR2 FQNNGV. CDR3 region: CASSPMGGVNYGYTF. In DNA, the CDR3 is TGTGCCAGCAGCCCTATGGGGGGAGTAAACTATGGCTACACCTTC.

V gene TRBV19 combines with J gene TRBJ2-1; no firm D call. Germline V gives CDR1 LNHDA, CDR2 SQIVND (reference sequence). The length of the CDR3 is 15 residues. V was shortened by 3 bases and J by 8 bases, with 17 bases between the two germline ends. DNA of the CDR3: TGTGCCAGTAGTATTGGGCGCCCAGGTTGGGATGAGCAGTTCTTC. This codes for CASSIGRPGWDEQFF.

V is TRBV19 and J is TRBJ1-5, with D tentatively TRBD1 (6 bases). The CDR3 runs to 16 residues. CDR1 is LNHDA, CDR2 SQIVND, per germline (reference sequence). Trimming removed 2 bases at V and 0 bases at J, with 11 bases between. The CDR3 reads CASSILGANSNQPQHF. The CDR3 DNA follows: TGTGCCAGTAGTATATTGGGGGCCAATAGCAATCAGCCCCAGCATTTT.

The J gene is TRBJ1-1, the V gene TRBV7-2; weak D call: TRBD1 (6 bases). CDR1 is SGHTA and CDR2 is FQGNSA in the germline V gene. The length of the CDR3 is 15 residues. The V end lost 3 bases, the J end lost 7 bases, and 18 bases lay between the germline ends. For the CDR3, the DNA is TGTGCCAGCAGCTTTTCAATACAGGGCCTACGTGAAGCTTTCTTT. This gives the protein CASSFSIQGLREAFF.

The chain employs TRBV7-3 and TRBJ2-7; 11 bases map to TRBD2. V trimming: 4 bases; J trimming: 7 bases; junction bases outside the gene matches: 6. The germline gives CDR1 SGHTA, CDR2 FQGTGA. This CDR3 region has 14 residues. The CDR3, as DNA: TGTGCCAGCAGCTCCGGACTAGCGGGCGGTGAGCAGTACTTC. It codes for CASSSGLAGGEQYF.

The CDR3 is CASSEVQIGIPVSGYTF. The CDR3 bases are TGCGCCAGCAGTGAGGTTCAGATTGGCATCCCAGTGTCTGGCTACACCTTC. The chain is built from TRBV10-2 and TRBJ1-2, with D unresolved. V shed 2 bases and J shed 7 bases, with 23 bases lying between them. Germline V gene lookup returns CDR1 WSHSY and CDR2 SAAADI. There are 17 residues in the CDR3.